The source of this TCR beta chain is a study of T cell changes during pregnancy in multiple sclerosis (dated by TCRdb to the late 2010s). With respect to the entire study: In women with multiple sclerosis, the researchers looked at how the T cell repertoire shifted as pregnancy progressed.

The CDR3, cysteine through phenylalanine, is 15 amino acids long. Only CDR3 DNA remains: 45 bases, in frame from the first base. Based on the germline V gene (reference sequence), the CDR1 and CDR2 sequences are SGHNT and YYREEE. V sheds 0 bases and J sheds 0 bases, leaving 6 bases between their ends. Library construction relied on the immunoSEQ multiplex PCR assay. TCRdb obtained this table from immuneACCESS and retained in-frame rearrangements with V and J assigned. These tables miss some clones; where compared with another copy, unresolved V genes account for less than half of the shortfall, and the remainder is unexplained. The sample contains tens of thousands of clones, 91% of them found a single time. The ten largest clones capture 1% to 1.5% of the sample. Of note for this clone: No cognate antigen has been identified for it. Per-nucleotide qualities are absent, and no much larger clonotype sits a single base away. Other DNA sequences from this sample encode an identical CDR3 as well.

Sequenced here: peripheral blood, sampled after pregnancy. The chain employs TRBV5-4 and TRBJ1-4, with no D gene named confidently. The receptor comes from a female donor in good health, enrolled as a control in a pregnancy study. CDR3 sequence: CASSLVGATNEKLFF. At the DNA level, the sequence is TGTGCCAGCAGCTTGGTCGGGGCAACTAATGAAAAACTGTTTTTT.